This passage covers 28 T cell receptor beta chains from one sample sequenced in a study of T-cell memory formation after mild COVID-19. TCRdb ran MiXCR on the 5' RACE reads and lists one entry per CDR3 protein. The table lists more than 400,000 distinct CDR3 sequences, roughly 18% of them singletons. The sample taken for sequencing was PBMCs or a T cell subset sorted from them (not recorded which). These TCRs come from an adult woman who had mild COVID-19 (a few samples of this study predate the infection). Cell type and time point are not known.

The rearrangement links TRBV7-2 to TRBJ2-3, with D hard to call. CDR1 SGHTA and CDR2 FQGNSA come from the germline V gene. The CDR3 totals 15 residues. V was pared by 4 bases and J by 1 base, with 12 bases between. CDR3 sequence reads: CASSSRVEGTDTQYF. The DNA for the CDR3 is TGTGCCAGCAGCTCACGGGTCGAGGGCACAGATACGCAGTATTTT.

V is TRBV20-1 and J is TRBJ2-7; 14 bases match TRBD2. Trimming took 2 bases from V and 2 from J; bases not matched to a gene: 5. Germline CDR1 is DFQATT and CDR2 is SNEGSKA (reference sequence). The CDR3 contains 16 residues. The CDR3 nucleotides read TGCAGTGCTAGAACGGGACTAGCGGGAGCCCCCTACGAGCAGTACTTC. Translated, it gives CSARTGLAGAPYEQYF.

This clonotype was seen many times. The V gene is TRBV20-1, the J gene TRBJ2-6, with D hard to call. CDR1 and CDR2 (germline): DFQATT, SNEGSKA (reference sequence). The CDR3 totals 16 residues. With 1 base removed from V and 2 bases from J, the gap between germline ends came to 12 bases. The CDR3 loop reads CSARVSIITGANVLTF. The CDR3 DNA is TGCAGTGCTAGAGTTTCCATCATCACTGGGGCCAACGTCCTGACTTTC.

A few counts support this clonotype. The rearrangement joins TRBV5-1 to TRBJ1-1, with D unclear. Between the trimmed V and J ends, which lost 2 bases and 1 base, there was a span of 15 bases. The CDR3 has 16 amino acids. CDR1 SGHRS and CDR2 YFSETQ come from the germline V gene. Here the CDR3 reads CASSFGDRVGNTEAFF. For the CDR3, the DNA is TGCGCCAGCAGCTTTGGCGACCGGGTGGGGAACACTGAAGCTTTCTTT.

A few counts support this clonotype. The chain couples TRBV7-9 to TRBJ1-1; 7 nucleotides match TRBD1. The germline V gene encodes CDR1 SEHNR and CDR2 FQNEAQ (reference sequence). V was clipped by 5 bases and J by 0 bases; unmatched bases: 6. The CDR3 is 15 amino acids. The CDR3 region is CASSPTTGLNTEAFF. DNA for the CDR3: TGTGCCAGCAGCCCGACGACAGGGTTGAACACTGAAGCTTTCTTT.

This clonotype was counted between two and nine times. The J gene is TRBJ2-1, the V gene TRBV7-3; 12 positions agree with TRBD1. V lost 0 bases, J lost 9 bases, and 6 bases stayed unmatched. Germline values: CDR1 SGHTA, CDR2 FQGTGA. The CDR3 is made up of 16 amino acids. The CDR3 nucleotides are TGTGCCAGCAGCTTAACCCGGGACAGGGGGCGATCTGAGCAGTTCTTC. As protein: CASSLTRDRGRSEQFF.

The CDR3 bases are TGTGCCAGCAGGTCCCATAGGGACACTGAAGCTTTCTTT. Amino acids: CASRSHRDTEAFF. This chain uses TRBV6-5 with TRBJ1-1; D uncertain. This CDR3 contains 13 residues. Germline V gene sequence: CDR1 MNHEY, CDR2 SVGAGI. V was clipped by 6 bases and J by 3 bases, with 11 bases between them.

The rearrangement joins TRBV12-5 to TRBJ2-1; D is unresolved. The CDR3 is made up of 12 amino acids. V was trimmed by 2 bases and J by 8 bases, leaving 7 bases between them. The germline V gene encodes CDR1 LGHNT and CDR2 FRNRAP. Here the CDR3 DNA reads TGTGCTAGTGGTTTGTTACGGGATGAGCAGTTCTTC. It encodes CASGLLRDEQFF.

The V and J genes are TRBV5-6 and TRBJ1-5, with 7 bases that match TRBD1. Germline loops: CDR1 SGHDT, CDR2 YYEEEE. The CDR3 is 16 residues long. J lost 3 bases, V lost 4 bases, and 10 bases had no gene match. The CDR3 loop reads CASSQYGTVLNQPQHF. CDR3 DNA: TGTGCCAGCAGCCAATACGGGACAGTACTCAATCAGCCCCAGCATTTT.

This clonotype was detected many times. The genes are TRBV5-1 and TRBJ2-3; perhaps D is TRBD1 or TRBD2 (5 bases each). V shed 3 bases and J shed 0 bases, with 17 bases lying between them. The CDR3 consists of 17 residues. Per germline, CDR1 SGHRS and CDR2 YFSETQ. This chain's CDR3 is CASSYRDPLISTDTQYF. The CDR3 bases are TGCGCCAGCAGCTACCGGGACCCACTGATTAGCACAGATACGCAGTATTTT.

This sequence joins TRBV19 and TRBJ2-5, with 9 bases aligning to TRBD1. Trimming cost V 3 bases and J 1 base; bases outside gene matches: 3. CDR1 and CDR2 (germline): LNHDA, SQIVND (reference sequence). The CDR3 is 15 residues long. CDR3 residues: CASSIRTGAQETQYF. The CDR3, as DNA: TGTGCCAGTAGTATTCGGACAGGGGCCCAAGAGACCCAGTACTTC.

The chain uses TRBV10-3 and TRBJ2-3; tentative D call: TRBD1 (6 bases). CDR1 and CDR2 from the germline V gene are ENHRY and SYGVKD. The CDR3 loop spans 15 amino acids. The ends were cut back, 10 bases at V and 4 bases at J, with 21 bases in the middle. DNA of the CDR3: TGTGCCAACAGCCCTGGACAGTTGTCCCCAGATACGCAGTATTTT. It encodes CANSPGQLSPDTQYF.

The chain has TRBV5-1 and TRBJ2-4, with TRBD1 identical over 8 bases. Trimming removed 2 bases from V and 8 bases from J; junction bases left unmatched: 9. The germline CDR1 and CDR2 sequences are SGHRS and YFSETQ. The CDR3 runs to 15 residues. The CDR3 DNA reads as TGCGCCAGCAGCTTTCTGGTAGACAGGGGTGACATTCAGTACTTC. This gives the protein CASSFLVDRGDIQYF.

The V and J genes are TRBV14 and TRBJ2-5; 14 nucleotides match TRBD2. This CDR3 is built from 20 residues. The germline CDR1 and CDR2 sequences are SGHDN and FVKESK. V gave up 5 bases and J gave up 5 bases; unmatched junction bases: 19. The CDR3 bases are TGTGCCAGCAGCGCGTTAAGAACACCGGGACTAGCGGGAGTCGCGGAGACCCAGTACTTC. It codes for CASSALRTPGLAGVAETQYF.

DNA for the CDR3: TGCAGTGCTAGAGATCCATCGCGGGCCCCCCAAGAGACCCAGTACTTC. It yields the protein CSARDPSRAPQETQYF. V and J are TRBV20-1 and TRBJ2-5; TRBD2 might be the D (5 bases). The CDR3 has 16 residues. With 0 bases removed from V and 1 base from J, the gap between germline ends came to 15 bases. Per the germline V gene, CDR1 is DFQATT and CDR2 is SNEGSKA (reference sequence).

Note on this clonotype: This may be a read error, as it is one base from a much larger clone. The gene calls are TRBV12-3 or TRBV12-4 and TRBJ2-1; a possible D gene is TRBD2 (6 bases). The CDR3 is made up of 13 amino acids. V was trimmed by 8 bases and J by 8 bases, leaving 16 bases between them. In DNA, the CDR3 is TGTGCCAGCTCGACTAGGAGGGACGATGAGCAGTTCTTC. As protein: CASSTRRDDEQFF.

The V gene is TRBV5-6, the J gene TRBJ2-4; 7 nucleotides align to TRBD2. Trimming removed 1 base from V and 6 bases from J; junction bases left unmatched: 7. CDR1 is SGHDT and CDR2 is YYEEEE in the germline V gene. This CDR3 is built from 15 residues. In DNA form, the CDR3 reads TGTGCCAGCAGCTTGTTTGCGGGAGAGAGAAACATTCAGTACTTC. Translation: CASSLFAGERNIQYF. Full variable domain (remainder filled in from reference TRBV5-6 and TRBJ2-4): DAGVTQSPTHLIKTRGQQVTLRCSPKSGHDTVSWYQQALGQGPQFIFQYYEEEERQRGNFPDRFSGHQFPNYSSELNVNALLLGDSALYLCASSLFAGERNIQYFGAGTRLSVL.

This clonotype occurred a few times. The gene calls are TRBV5-1 and TRBJ2-5; D remains unclear. Germline V gene lookup returns CDR1 SGHRS and CDR2 YFSETQ. The germline V and J ends were trimmed by 6 bases and 6 bases, with 9 bases remaining between them. The CDR3 has 11 residues. CDR3 region: CASTREKTQYF. Here the CDR3 DNA reads TGCGCCAGCACTCGCGAGAAGACCCAGTACTTC.

A single count supports this clonotype. J is TRBJ1-2 and V is TRBV2; 9 bases align to TRBD1. The CDR3 totals 16 residues. V gave up 6 bases and J gave up 8 bases; unmatched junction bases: 16. The germline V gene has CDR1 SNHLY and CDR2 FYNNEI. CDR3 amino acids: CASSLGGGQGDGGYTF. Here the CDR3 DNA reads TGTGCCAGCAGCCTGGGCGGGGGACAGGGCGACGGAGGCTACACCTTC. Combining the CDR3 with reference TRBV2 and TRBJ1-2 gives the whole variable domain EPEVTQTPSHQVTQMGQEVILRCVPISNHLYFYWYRQILGQKVEFLVSFYNNEISEKSEIFDDQFSVERPDGSNFTLKIRSTKLEDSAMYFCASSLGGGQGDGGYTFGSGTRLTVV.

Written as DNA, the CDR3 is TGTGCCAGCAGTTTAGTTAGTGGGGTTAACTATGGCTACACCTTC. Its translation: CASSLVSGVNYGYTF. The rearrangement joins TRBV12-3 or TRBV12-4 to TRBJ1-2; D ambiguous. This CDR3 region has 15 residues. Trimming left V 1 base short and J 1 base short, with 10 bases between.

The genes are TRBV29-1 and TRBJ2-1; possible D gene TRBD1, 5 bases. Trimming stripped 5 bases from V and 3 bases from J, with 20 bases between. In germline, CDR1 is SQVTM, CDR2 ANQGSEA. The CDR3 spans 16 residues. CDR3 sequence reads: CSVRQGTSRDYNEQFF. CDR3 nucleotide sequence: TGCAGCGTTCGTCAGGGAACCTCCCGTGACTACAATGAGCAGTTCTTC.

This clonotype was observed once. The J gene is TRBJ2-1, the V gene TRBV20-1; maybe TRBD1 (6 bases). The V gene lost 1 base and the J gene lost 2 bases, with 18 bases spanning the gap. In germline, CDR1 is DFQATT, CDR2 SNEGSKA (reference sequence). CDR3 size: 17 residues. The CDR3 DNA reads as TGCAGTGCTAGAGTAGGGGGTCGATACCTTACCTACAATGAGCAGTTCTTC. Amino acids: CSARVGGRYLTYNEQFF.

CDR3: CASSLVIAGYTDTQYF. The CDR3 coding sequence is TGTGCCAGCAGCTTAGTAATAGCGGGGTACACAGATACGCAGTATTTT. The chain has TRBV11-2 and TRBJ2-3; 8 bases fit TRBD2. V shed 1 base and J 2 bases; nucleotides not matched to a gene: 5. The CDR3 is 16 residues long. CDR1 is SGHAT, CDR2 FQNNGV, per germline. Full variable domain (missing parts from reference TRBV11-2 and TRBJ2-3): EAGVAQSPRYKIIEKRQSVAFWCNPISGHATLYWYQQILGQGPKLLIQFQNNGVVDDSQLPKDRFSAERLKGVDSTLKIQPAKLEDSAVYLCASSLVIAGYTDTQYFGPGTRLTVL.

V and J are TRBV3-1 and TRBJ1-2; D is perhaps TRBD1 (6 bases). From germline, CDR1 is LGHDT and CDR2 YNNKEL (reference sequence). V was clipped by 4 bases and J by 7 bases, with 22 bases between them. The CDR3 spans 16 residues. Written as DNA, the CDR3 is TGTGCCAGCAGCCCTCCCGGAGGGGGGCCGACCCGTGGCTACACCTTC. Residues: CASSPPGGGPTRGYTF.

CDR3 DNA: TGTGCCAGTTGTCCGCAGGACAGGACAATTGATACGCAGTATTTT. Protein product: CASCPQDRTIDTQYF. The chain carries TRBV19 and TRBJ2-3, with 7 bases fitting TRBD1. CDR1 and CDR2 (germline): LNHDA, SQIVND (reference sequence). The CDR3 is 15 amino acids. With V trimmed by 8 bases and J by 6 bases, 14 bases remained unmatched.

The chain combines TRBV5-1 with TRBJ2-7, with a possible D match to TRBD1 (5 bases). CDR1 is SGHRS, CDR2 YFSETQ, per germline. Trimming took 2 bases from V and 4 from J, leaving 13 bases between them. The CDR3 is made up of 14 amino acids. The CDR3 DNA is TGCGCCAGCAGCTTCCAGGGTGTCGGTTACGAGCAGTACGTC. Translating gives CASSFQGVGYEQYV.

The CDR3 sequence: CSAKIWIETDTQYF. The CDR3 DNA reads as TGCAGTGCTAAGATCTGGATTGAAACAGATACGCAGTATTTT. V is TRBV20-1 and J is TRBJ2-3, with D hard to call. The CDR3 is made up of 14 amino acids. The germline CDR1 and CDR2 sequences are DFQATT and SNEGSKA (reference sequence). The V gene lost 4 bases and the J gene lost 3 bases, with 14 bases spanning the gap.

The chain links TRBV7-9 to TRBJ2-7; 7 bases match TRBD2. The length of the CDR3 is 17 residues. J lost 0 bases, V lost 5 bases, and 13 bases had no gene match. Germline V gene sequence: CDR1 SEHNR, CDR2 FQNEAQ (reference sequence). CDR3 region: CASSEASGGPLSYEQYF. CDR3 DNA sequence: TGTGCCAGCAGCGAAGCATCGGGAGGCCCGCTCTCCTACGAGCAGTACTTC.